This TCR beta chain was identified during a study of cytomegalovirus exposure and HLA in healthy donors. Study-wide context: Earlier, 100 million to 130 million unique TCR beta sequences were recovered from approximately 180 million T cells by an analysis.

General study findings and limits: The study listed some 160 cytomegalovirus-associated TCR beta chains.

This PCR relied on a set of 60 Vbeta primers and 13 Jbeta primers. The repertoire was sequenced with immunoSEQ multiplex PCR; TCRdb's copy has only in-frame clones and lacks some. The sample comprises about 59,000 clones, about 77% of which are singletons, and roughly 7% rests with the top ten. As regards this clone: Its cognate antigen is unknown.

Germline loops: CDR1 MDHEN, CDR2 SYDVKM. V was pared by 6 bases and J by 6 bases, with 14 bases of the junction left unmatched. CDR3 size: 16 residues. Sample: PBMCs. The chain links TRBV28 to TRBJ1-5; TRBD1 aligns across 7 bases. The sequence was collected from a man aged 25-45 years in good health and CMV-seropositive. This CDR3 reads CASSTEQGIRFQPQHF. In DNA form, the CDR3 reads TGTGCCAGCAGCACGGAACAGGGGATAAGGTTTCAGCCCCAGCATTTT.